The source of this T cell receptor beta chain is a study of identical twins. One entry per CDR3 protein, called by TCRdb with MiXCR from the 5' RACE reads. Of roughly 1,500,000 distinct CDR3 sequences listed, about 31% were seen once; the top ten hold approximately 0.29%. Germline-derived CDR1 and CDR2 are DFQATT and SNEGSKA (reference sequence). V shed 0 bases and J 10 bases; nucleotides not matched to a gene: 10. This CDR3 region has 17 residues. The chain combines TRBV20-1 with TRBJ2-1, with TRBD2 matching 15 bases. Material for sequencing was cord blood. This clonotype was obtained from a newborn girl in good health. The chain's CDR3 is CSAREGRTSGRAKEQFF. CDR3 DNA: TGCAGTGCTAGAGAGGGCCGGACTAGCGGGAGGGCGAAAGAGCAGTTCTTC.